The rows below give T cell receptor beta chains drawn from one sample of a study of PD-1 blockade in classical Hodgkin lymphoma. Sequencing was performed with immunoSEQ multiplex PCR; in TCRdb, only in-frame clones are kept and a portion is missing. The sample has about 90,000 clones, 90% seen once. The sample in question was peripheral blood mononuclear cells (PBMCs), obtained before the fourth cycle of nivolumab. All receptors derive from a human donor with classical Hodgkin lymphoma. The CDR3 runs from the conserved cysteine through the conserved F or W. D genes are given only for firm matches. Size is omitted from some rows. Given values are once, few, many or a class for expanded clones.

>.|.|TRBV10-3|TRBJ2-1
TGTGCCATCAGGGGGTTGGCCTTAGAGGATGAGCAGTTCTTC
CAIRGLALEDEQFF
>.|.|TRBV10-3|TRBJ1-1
TGTGCCACAGGGAGGCCGGGGAACACTGAAGCTTTCTTT
CATGRPGNTEAFF
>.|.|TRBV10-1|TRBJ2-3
TGCGCCAGCAGTGAGGAAGCCGCCTTCCCTGGGAAAGATACGCAGTATTTT
CASSEEAAFPGKDTQYF
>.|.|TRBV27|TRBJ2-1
TGTGCCAGCAGTTTAGCCGCCTGGACTAACCTATACAATGAGCAGTTCTTC
CASSLAAWTNLYNEQFF
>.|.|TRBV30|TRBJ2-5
TGTGCCTGGTCCTGGGTCCTACAAGAGACCCAGTACTTC
CAWSWVLQETQYF
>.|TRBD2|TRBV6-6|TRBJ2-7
TGTGCCAGCAGTTACGTCAGTCGGGGGGTCTACGAGCAGTACTTC
CASSYVSRGVYEQYF
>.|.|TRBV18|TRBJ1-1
TGTGCCAGCTCACCAGACAGTCTGAACACTGAAGCTTTCTTT
CASSPDSLNTEAFF
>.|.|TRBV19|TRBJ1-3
TGTGCCAGTAGAACACCTTCAGATGGCGTAGCCATATATTTT
CASRTPSDGVAIYF
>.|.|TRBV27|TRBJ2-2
TGTGCCAGCAGCCCGGGGTGGGGGGTCAACACCGGGGAGCTGTTTTTT
CASSPGWGVNTGELFF
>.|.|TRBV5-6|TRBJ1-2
TGTGCCAGCAGCTTCTGGGCGTCTGGCTACACCTTC
CASSFWASGYTF
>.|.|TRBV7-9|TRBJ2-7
TGTGCCAGCAGTCCAATTGAAGGGGTAGTCGACGAGCAGTACTTC
CASSPIEGVVDEQYF
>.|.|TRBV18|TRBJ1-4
TGTGCCAGCTCACCCAACAGTGGGGAGGGTGAAAAACTGTTTTTT
CASSPNSGEGEKLFF
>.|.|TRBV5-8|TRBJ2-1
TGTGCCAGCAGCTTGAGCTACAATGAGCAGTTCTTC
CASSLSYNEQFF
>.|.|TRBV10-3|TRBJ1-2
TGTGCCATCAGGGCCGGGACGGGCTATGGCTACACCTTC
CAIRAGTGYGYTF
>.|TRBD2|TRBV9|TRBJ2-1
TGTGCCAGCAGCGCTAGCGGGGGGGCCTACAATGAGCAGTTCTTC
CASSASGGAYNEQFF
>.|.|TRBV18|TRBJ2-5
TGTGCCAGCTCACCAAGCGGTCGTGAGACCCAGTACTTC
CASSPSGRETQYF
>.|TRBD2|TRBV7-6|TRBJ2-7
TGTGCCAGCAGCTCCGTTGGGTCAGCGGGGGGACCCTATGAGCAGTACTTC
CASSSVGSAGGPYEQYF
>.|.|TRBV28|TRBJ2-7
TGTGCCAGCCGTTTTGCCGGGCCGACCTACGAGCAGTACTTC
CASRFAGPTYEQYF
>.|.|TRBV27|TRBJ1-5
TGTGCCAGCAGTTCCCATCGGGCTAGCAATCAGCCCCAGCATTTT
CASSSHRASNQPQHF
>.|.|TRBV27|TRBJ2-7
TGTGCCAGCAGTTTATTAGGAGGGAACTACGAGCAGTACTTC
CASSLLGGNYEQYF
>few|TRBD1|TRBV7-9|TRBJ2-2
TGTGCCAGCAGCTTAGCCGGGCAGGGGGCCGGGGAGCTGTTTTTT
CASSLAGQGAGELFF
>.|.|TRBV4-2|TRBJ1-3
TGTGCCAGCAGCATGACAGGCTCTGGAAACACCATATATTTT
CASSMTGSGNTIYF
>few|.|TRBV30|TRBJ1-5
TGTGCCTGGAGAGTTGGGTCGAACCAGCCCCAGCATTTT
CAWRVGSNQPQHF
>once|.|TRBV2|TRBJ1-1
TGTGCCAGCAGTGAAGCAGTCAAGATGGATGCTTTCTTT
CASSEAVKMDAFF
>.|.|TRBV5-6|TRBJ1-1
TGTGCCAGCAGCTTAGAGGGGGTCCATGAAGCTTTCTTT
CASSLEGVHEAFF